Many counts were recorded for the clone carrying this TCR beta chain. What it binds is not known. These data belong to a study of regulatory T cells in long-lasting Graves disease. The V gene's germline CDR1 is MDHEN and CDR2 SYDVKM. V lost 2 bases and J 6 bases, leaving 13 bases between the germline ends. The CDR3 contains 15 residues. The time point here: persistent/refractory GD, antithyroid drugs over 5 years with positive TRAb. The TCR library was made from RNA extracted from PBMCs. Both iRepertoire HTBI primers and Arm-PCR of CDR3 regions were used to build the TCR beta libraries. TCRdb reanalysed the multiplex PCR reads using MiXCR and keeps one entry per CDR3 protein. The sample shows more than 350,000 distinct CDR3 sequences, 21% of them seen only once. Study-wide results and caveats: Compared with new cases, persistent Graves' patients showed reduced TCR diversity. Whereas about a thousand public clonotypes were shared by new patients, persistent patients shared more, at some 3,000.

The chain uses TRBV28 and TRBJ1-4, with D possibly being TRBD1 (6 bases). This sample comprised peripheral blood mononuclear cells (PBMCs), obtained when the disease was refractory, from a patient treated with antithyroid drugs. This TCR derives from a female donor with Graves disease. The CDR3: CASSLPTGSYEKLFF. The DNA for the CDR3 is TGTGCCAGCAGTTTACCGACAGGCTCCTATGAAAAACTGTTTTTT. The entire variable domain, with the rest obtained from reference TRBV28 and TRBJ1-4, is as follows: DVKVTQSSRYLVKRTGEKVFLECVQDMDHENMFWYRQDPGLGLRLIYFSYDVKMKEKGDIPEGYSVSREKKERFSLILESASTNQTSMYLCASSLPTGSYEKLFFGSGTQLSVL.